The 30 T cell receptor beta chains below come from one sample, sequenced in a study of T cell responses to AZD1222 COVID-19 vaccine. The assay was immunoSEQ multiplex PCR, and TCRdb's table has in-frame clones only and misses some. The sample lists more than 75,000 clones; about 89% were seen once. The material sequenced was peripheral blood, taken on day 0 of AZD1222 vaccination. These receptors all come from an adult in good health.

The chain is built from TRBV18 and TRBJ1-5, with 12 bases matching TRBD1. Germline CDR1 KGHSH, CDR2 LQKENI. The CDR3 has 16 amino acids. V trimming: 3 bases; J trimming: 3 bases; junction bases outside the gene matches: 3. This CDR3 is CASSPGQGALNQPQHF. DNA for the CDR3: TGTGCCAGCTCACCGGGACAGGGGGCTCTCAATCAGCCCCAGCATTTT.

This chain uses TRBV6-5 with TRBJ2-7, with D perhaps given as TRBD1 or TRBD2 (6 bases each). This CDR3 is 14 amino acids long. The V end lost 7 bases, the J end lost 4 bases, and 17 bases lay between the germline ends. Germline-derived CDR1 and CDR2 are MNHEY and SVGAGI. CDR3 region: CASMAGGHRYEQYF. In nucleotides, the CDR3 is TGTGCCAGCATGGCCGGGGGACACAGATACGAGCAGTACTTC.

This clone was counted once. The V call is TRBV7-9, the J call TRBJ2-7; D remains unclear. Trimming removed 4 bases at V and 0 bases at J, with 10 bases between. Germline V CDR1 and CDR2: SEHNR, FQNEAQ (reference sequence). This CDR3 contains 14 residues. The CDR3 sequence is CASSYRLSSYEQYF. The DNA of the CDR3 is TGTGCCAGCAGCTATAGGTTAAGCTCCTACGAGCAGTACTTC.

This sequence joins TRBV27 and TRBJ1-2; D is perhaps TRBD1 (6 bases). The length of the CDR3 is 15 residues. Germline CDR1 and CDR2: MNHEY and SMNVEV (reference sequence). V lost 7 bases to trimming and J lost 0 bases, with 15 bases between them. CDR3 nucleotides: TGTGCCAGCACCCCCCGGGACAAAGCTAACTATGGCTACACCTTC. Its translation is CASTPRDKANYGYTF.

The chain couples TRBV21-1 to TRBJ1-2; no DNA check was done on the table's D call, TRBD1. TRBV21-1 is assigned pseudogene status. This CDR3 has 14 amino acids. This chain's CDR3 is CASIRTGGPYGYTF. The CDR3 nucleotides read TGTGCCAGCATTCGGACAGGGGGCCCCTATGGCTACACCTTC.

The table lists this clone with a count of one. The chain couples TRBV2 to TRBJ1-2; D is unclear. The CDR3 sequence is 15 residues long. Trimming left V 3 bases short and J 0 bases short, with 11 bases between. Germline values: CDR1 SNHLY, CDR2 FYNNEI. CDR3 in amino acids: CASSEANTANYGYTF. The DNA for the CDR3 is TGTGCCAGCAGTGAGGCCAACACGGCTAACTATGGCTACACCTTC.

The gene calls are TRBV5-6 and TRBJ2-3, with D perhaps TRBD2 (6 bases). CDR3 length: 15 residues. Germline V lookup: CDR1 SGHDT, CDR2 YYEEEE. Deletions cut 4 bases from V and 2 bases from J, with 14 bases between. CDR3: CASSRWGGVTDTQYF. DNA of the CDR3: TGTGCCAGCAGCAGGTGGGGAGGTGTCACAGATACGCAGTATTTT.

J is TRBJ1-1 and V is TRBV18; a weak D match, TRBD1 (6 bases). The length of the CDR3 is 15 residues. Germline CDR1 KGHSH, CDR2 LQKENI. V gave up 2 bases and J gave up 2 bases, with 12 bases separating them. CDR3: CASSPWRTVNTEAFF. The DNA for the CDR3 is TGTGCCAGCTCACCATGGCGGACAGTAAACACTGAAGCTTTCTTT.

The V call is TRBV5-4, the J call TRBJ1-2; possibly TRBD1 for D (6 bases). The CDR3 consists of 16 residues. Germline lookup yields CDR1 SGHNT and CDR2 YYREEE (reference sequence). V lost 4 bases and J 8 bases, leaving 24 bases between the germline ends. The chain's CDR3 is CASSAGQTWTSGGYTF. The CDR3 DNA follows: TGTGCCAGCAGCGCCGGACAGACTTGGACCTCAGGGGGCTACACCTTC.

The sample holds one count of this clone. The chain recombines TRBV7-2 with TRBJ1-3; D is unresolved. CDR1 is SGHTA, CDR2 FQGNSA, per germline. The V and J ends lost 3 bases and 4 bases respectively, with 13 bases between them. The CDR3 is 15 residues long. The CDR3 spells CASSLSARTGNTIYF. Written as DNA, the CDR3 is TGTGCCAGCAGCTTGTCCGCCAGGACGGGAAACACCATATATTTT.

This chain connects TRBV7-2 to TRBJ1-5; D is undetermined. The ends were cut back, 7 bases at V and 3 bases at J, with 16 bases in the middle. This CDR3 comprises 15 residues. The germline CDR1 and CDR2 sequences are SGHTA and FQGNSA. CDR3 residues: CASTMTATSNQPQHF. The CDR3 region has the DNA TGTGCCAGCACCATGACCGCTACTTCCAATCAGCCCCAGCATTTT.

J is TRBJ2-7 and V is TRBV11-2; D unclear. Trimming removed 5 bases at V and 4 bases at J, with 9 bases between. This CDR3 region has 12 residues. CDR1 and CDR2 from the germline V gene are SGHAT and FQNNGV. The DNA of the CDR3 is TGTGCCAGCAGCCCCTCCGGGTACGAGCAGTACTTC. It encodes CASSPSGYEQYF.

V is TRBV7-2 and J is TRBJ2-3; tentative D call: TRBD1 (7 bases). The V end lost 1 base, the J end lost 7 bases, and 12 bases lay between the germline ends. Germline loops: CDR1 SGHTA, CDR2 FQGNSA. The CDR3 spans 14 residues. The CDR3 region is CASSLDRGGNTQYF. The DNA for the CDR3 is TGTGCCAGCAGCTTAGACAGGGGAGGTAATACGCAGTATTTT.

Remarks on this clone: Other nucleotide sequences from this sample produce the same CDR3. The DNA of the CDR3 is TGTGCCAGCAGCCTCTCGGGGGGGGCGGGCACTGAAGCTTTCTTT. This translates into CASSLSGGAGTEAFF. The gene calls are TRBV9 and TRBJ1-1, with D perhaps matching TRBD1 (6 bases). The V end was cut by 4 bases, the J end by 4 bases, with 17 bases between. CDR3 length: 15 residues. Germline V CDR1 and CDR2: SGDLS, YYNGEE.

The chain uses TRBV5-1 and TRBJ1-1; D gene unclear. Trimming took off 1 base at V and 3 bases at J, with 10 bases between the two ends. There are 14 residues in the CDR3. Per germline, CDR1 SGHRS and CDR2 YFSETQ. The CDR3 nucleotides read TGCGCCAGCAGCTTGATTGCGGGAGACACTGAAGCTTTCTTT. This encodes CASSLIAGDTEAFF.

This clone was recorded a few times. V and J are TRBV27 and TRBJ2-7; D not certain. Between the trimmed V and J ends, which lost 3 bases and 4 bases, there was a span of 10 bases. The CDR3 totals 13 residues. Per germline, CDR1 MNHEY and CDR2 SMNVEV (reference sequence). The CDR3 here is CASSFRGDYEQYF. CDR3 bases: TGTGCCAGCAGTTTCCGTGGGGATTACGAGCAGTACTTC.

The rearrangement joins TRBV28 to TRBJ2-1, with TRBD1 matching 7 bases. Trimming at V came to 6 bases and at J to 7 bases, leaving 12 bases not matched to a gene. In germline, CDR1 is MDHEN, CDR2 SYDVKM. This CDR3 spans 15 amino acids. CDR3 sequence (DNA): TGTGCCAGCAGACTCCGGGACAGTCTCATTAATGAGCAGTTCTTC. It is translated as CASRLRDSLINEQFF.

This clone was detected only once. The V gene is TRBV7-3, the J gene TRBJ1-2; 9 positions agree with TRBD1. The CDR3 consists of 14 residues. The germline CDR1 and CDR2 sequences are SGHTA and FQGTGA. V shed 5 bases and J 3 bases; nucleotides not matched to a gene: 4. CDR3 loop: CASSLQGADYGYTF. The CDR3 region has the DNA TGTGCCAGCAGCCTACAGGGGGCCGACTATGGCTACACCTTC. The full variable domain, its missing parts supplied by reference TRBV7-3 and TRBJ1-2, is GAGVSQTPSNKVTEKGKYVELRCDPISGHTALYWYRQSLGQGPEFLIYFQGTGAADDSGLPNDRFFAVRPEGSVSTLKIQRTERGDSAVYLCASSLQGADYGYTFGSGTRLTVV.

CDR3 DNA sequence: TGTGCCAGCAGCTCCGTAGAGGGACCCGGGACCGGGGAGCTGTTTTTT. It encodes CASSSVEGPGTGELFF. The V gene is TRBV7-9, the J gene TRBJ2-2, with D perhaps being TRBD1 or TRBD2 (5 bases each). V was clipped by 4 bases and J by 5 bases, with 17 bases between them. Looked up from germline, CDR1 is SEHNR and CDR2 is FQNEAQ (reference sequence). The CDR3 is made up of 16 amino acids.

The chain combines TRBV24-1 with TRBJ1-5; D is unresolved. Germline CDR1 reads KGHDR; CDR2 reads SFDVKD. V lost 6 bases and J lost 1, with 3 bases in between. The length of the CDR3 is 12 residues. As DNA, the CDR3 is TGTGCCACCAGTCTAAGCAATCAGCCCCAGCATTTT. This translates into CATSLSNQPQHF.

J is TRBJ1-1 and V is TRBV4-2; the D is unclear. V was trimmed by 0 bases and J by 1 base, leaving 3 bases between them. Germline CDR1 is LGHNA and CDR2 is YNFKEQ. CDR3 length equals 13 residues. This CDR3 reads CASSQDPNTEAFF. As DNA, the CDR3 is TGTGCCAGCAGCCAAGATCCGAACACTGAAGCTTTCTTT.

This clone was detected only once. CDR3 nucleotides: TGTGCCAGCAGCTTGGACTCTACAGGGTACACTGAAGCTTTCTTT. This sequence encodes CASSLDSTGYTEAFF. V and J are TRBV7-2 and TRBJ1-1, with D maybe TRBD1 (6 bases). Germline values: CDR1 SGHTA, CDR2 FQGNSA. This CDR3 is built from 15 residues. Trimming took off 3 bases at V and 3 bases at J, with 14 bases between the two ends.

The V gene is TRBV7-9, the J gene TRBJ1-1; possibly TRBD1 for D (5 bases). The CDR3 runs to 14 residues. The V gene lost 5 bases and the J gene lost 4 bases, with 14 bases spanning the gap. CDR1 and CDR2 (germline): SEHNR, FQNEAQ (reference sequence). CDR3 in amino acids: CASSLKGGATEAFF. DNA for the CDR3: TGTGCCAGCAGCCTGAAAGGAGGGGCCACTGAAGCTTTCTTT.

J is TRBJ1-5 and V is TRBV5-1; no firm D call. The germline CDR1 and CDR2 sequences are SGHRS and YFSETQ. Trimming took 4 bases from V and 6 from J, leaving 17 bases between them. The CDR3 is made up of 15 amino acids. This CDR3 is CASSPTGDRSQPQHF. The CDR3 region has the DNA TGCGCCAGCAGCCCCACCGGGGATCGGAGTCAGCCCCAGCATTTT.

The rearrangement uses TRBV12-3 or TRBV12-4 and TRBJ2-3; 10 bases are shared with TRBD2. The CDR3 consists of 13 residues. J lost 5 bases, V lost 6 bases, and 2 bases had no gene match. The chain's CDR3 is CASRSSGGDTQYF. CDR3 coding DNA: TGTGCCAGCAGGTCTAGCGGGGGAGATACGCAGTATTTT.

This clone was seen more than once but under ten times. J is TRBJ1-5 and V is TRBV7-2, with 10 bases matching TRBD1. Per germline, CDR1 SGHTA and CDR2 FQGNSA. The CDR3 loop spans 16 amino acids. V was pared by 4 bases and J by 3 bases, with 6 bases of the junction left unmatched. CDR3 sequence reads: CASSSPDRGLNQPQHF. The CDR3 DNA is TGTGCCAGCAGCTCTCCTGACAGGGGGCTCAATCAGCCCCAGCATTTT.

This clone was seen once. The genes are TRBV9 and TRBJ2-5; 11 bases line up with TRBD2. The germline V gene encodes CDR1 SGDLS and CDR2 YYNGEE. The ends lost 0 bases at V and 4 bases at J; junction bases unmatched: 2. The length of the CDR3 is 15 residues. CDR3 sequence: CASSVDGLAGETQYF. CDR3 nucleotides: TGTGCCAGCAGCGTAGACGGACTAGCGGGAGAGACCCAGTACTTC. The variable domain in full, with the rest retrieved from reference TRBV9 and TRBJ2-5, is DSGVTQTPKHLITATGQRVTLRCSPRSGDLSVYWYQQSLDQGLQFLIQYYNGEERAKGNILERFSAQQFPDLHSELNLSSLELGDSALYFCASSVDGLAGETQYFGPGTRLLVL.

This chain uses TRBV15 with TRBJ2-3, with D uncertain. Germline V gene data show CDR1 as LNHNV and CDR2 as YYDKDF (reference sequence). Trimming shortened V by 4 bases and J by 3 bases, and 14 bases separated the two germline ends. The CDR3 contains 15 residues. This CDR3 is CATSTEDVFTDTQYF. DNA of the CDR3: TGTGCCACCAGCACAGAGGACGTTTTTACAGATACGCAGTATTTT.

The rearrangement uses TRBV5-4 and TRBJ2-5; TRBD2 aligns across 9 bases. J gave up 2 bases and V 4 bases, and 6 bases lay outside the gene matches. The CDR3 has 15 amino acids. The germline V gene has CDR1 SGHNT and CDR2 YYREEE (reference sequence). CDR3 residues: CASSLASGVQETQYF. CDR3 nucleotides: TGTGCCAGCAGCCTAGCTAGCGGGGTTCAAGAGACCCAGTACTTC.

This rearrangement joins TRBV28 to TRBJ1-2, with 7 bases lining up with TRBD1. V lost 7 bases, J lost 6 bases, and 5 bases stayed unmatched. The CDR3 consists of 12 residues. Per the germline V gene, CDR1 is MDHEN and CDR2 is SYDVKM. Written as DNA, the CDR3 is TGTGCCAGCACCCTGGGACAGAATGGCTACACCTTC. Translation: CASTLGQNGYTF.